The T cell receptor (beta chain) under discussion was sequenced for a study of cytomegalovirus exposure and HLA in healthy donors. Generated by immunoSEQ multiplex PCR, the TCRdb table keeps only in-frame clones and is missing some. This table has approximately 170,000 clones, 84% appearing once. This CDR3 has 13 residues. Germline-derived CDR1 and CDR2 are SGHTA and FQGNSA. The V and J ends lost 2 bases and 4 bases respectively, with 6 bases between them. The sample consisted of PBMCs. This chain joins TRBV7-2 and TRBJ1-3; D remains unclear. The clonotype was recovered from a man aged 25 to 45 in good health and CMV-seropositive. CDR3 DNA sequence: TGTGCCAGCAGCTTAATAGTCGGAAACACCATATATTTT. It translates to CASSLIVGNTIYF.